These 26 T cell receptor beta chains were sequenced from one sample in a study of T cells in Graves' hyperthyroidism and ophthalmopathy. TCR beta CDR3 sequences were amplified from RNA transcripts. The HTBI set primed first-round TCR CDR3 RT-PCR. TCRdb called the multiplex PCR reads again in MiXCR, with one record for every CDR3 protein. The sample yields about 500,000 distinct CDR3 sequences, about 45% seen once. Input material: peripheral blood or thyroid tissue (not recorded which). The receptors were gathered from an adult woman with Graves' disease, either hyperthyroidism or ophthalmopathy (not recorded which).

This clonotype was counted many times. The V call is TRBV5-8, the J call TRBJ1-1; D ambiguous. The CDR3 extends over 13 amino acids. Germline lookup yields CDR1 SGHTS and CDR2 YDEGEE. Trimming cost V 0 bases and J 6 bases, with 9 bases left between them. The CDR3 sequence is CASSLERRAEAFF. The CDR3 bases are TGTGCCAGCAGCTTGGAGAGACGGGCTGAAGCTTTCTTT.

This clonotype appeared many times. The chain uses TRBV14 and TRBJ2-5; 8 bases are shared with TRBD2. This CDR3 comprises 15 residues. Germline V gives CDR1 SGHDN, CDR2 FVKESK. After removal of 4 bases from V and 4 bases from J, the junction contained 8 bases not matched to a gene. The CDR3 nucleotides are TGTGCCAGCAGCCCAGGACTAGCATCCGCAGAGACCCAGTACTTC. Translated: CASSPGLASAETQYF.

The table lists this clonotype with many counts. The chain joins TRBV9 to TRBJ2-7; 8 bases line up with TRBD2. Germline values: CDR1 SGDLS, CDR2 YYNGEE. Germline trimming cut 4 bases from V and 6 bases from J; bases unmatched to any gene: 6. The CDR3 totals 13 residues. CDR3 nucleotide sequence: TGTGCCAGCAGCCTCCGGGAGGGTGGCGAGCAGTACTTC. Protein product: CASSLREGGEQYF.

This rearrangement joins TRBV14 to TRBJ2-7, with D possibly matching TRBD2 (5 bases). There are 14 residues in the CDR3. V lost 9 bases and J 11 bases, leaving 26 bases between the germline ends. Germline CDR1 reads SGHDN; CDR2 reads FVKESK. CDR3 amino acids: CASTPTIATNREYF. The CDR3 region has the DNA TGTGCCAGTACCCCAACGATAGCGACCAATCGAGAGTACTTC.

The chain combines TRBV29-1 with TRBJ1-2; D possibly corresponds to TRBD1 (5 bases). The germline V gene has CDR1 SQVTM and CDR2 ANQGSEA. With 6 bases removed from V and 4 bases from J, the gap between germline ends came to 18 bases. This CDR3 comprises 14 residues. The CDR3 protein is CSVYQSGVTYGYTF. CDR3 bases: TGCAGCGTGTACCAATCGGGGGTAACCTATGGCTACACCTTC.

The rearrangement joins TRBV7-6 to TRBJ2-5, with D unclear. Germline CDR1 is SGHVS and CDR2 is FNYEAQ. V shed 5 bases and J shed 0 bases, with 10 bases lying between them. The CDR3 covers 14 residues. The DNA for the CDR3 is TGTGCCAGCAGCCGGATGATTCACCAAGAGACCCAGTACTTC. Translating it yields CASSRMIHQETQYF.

The J gene is TRBJ2-3, the V gene TRBV7-2, with unresolved D. The germline V gene has CDR1 SGHTA and CDR2 FQGNSA. The CDR3 loop spans 17 amino acids. Trimming shortened V by 1 base and J by 2 bases, and 16 bases separated the two germline ends. CDR3: CASSLGWVREYTDTQYF. The CDR3 nucleotides read TGTGCCAGCAGCTTAGGGTGGGTTCGCGAGTACACAGATACGCAGTATTTT.

V and J are TRBV7-2 and TRBJ2-2; D call uncertain. CDR3 length: 11 amino acids. CDR1 and CDR2 from the germline V gene are SGHTA and FQGNSA. Trimming shortened V by 3 bases and J by 9 bases, and 5 bases separated the two germline ends. CDR3: CASSFDRELFF. CDR3 nucleotide sequence: TGTGCCAGCAGCTTCGACCGGGAGCTGTTTTTT.

The chain is built from TRBV7-9 and TRBJ2-2; D gene ambiguous. V was shortened by 6 bases and J by 6 bases, with 11 bases between the two germline ends. CDR3 length: 13 amino acids. Germline CDR1 is SEHNR and CDR2 is FQNEAQ (reference sequence). CDR3 in DNA: TGTGCCAGCAGACCCCAGGTGGCCGGGGAGCTGTTTTTT. It yields the protein CASRPQVAGELFF.

The chain links TRBV20-1 to TRBJ2-5; 8 bases align to TRBD1. This CDR3 comprises 13 residues. Per germline, CDR1 DFQATT and CDR2 SNEGSKA (reference sequence). The V and J ends lost 5 bases and 9 bases, in that order; junction bases with no gene match: 11. The CDR3 spells CSAGTGANQPQYF. The CDR3 nucleotides read TGCAGTGCTGGGACAGGTGCAAATCAGCCCCAGTACTTC.

Many counts were recorded for this clonotype. V is TRBV7-2 and J is TRBJ2-5; no reliable D call. V was shortened by 0 bases and J by 2 bases, with 7 bases between the two germline ends. The CDR3 sequence is 14 residues long. The germline V gene has CDR1 SGHTA and CDR2 FQGNSA. The CDR3 is CASSLASAQETQYF. The DNA of the CDR3 is TGTGCCAGCAGCTTAGCTTCAGCTCAAGAGACCCAGTACTTC. Using reference TRBV7-2 and TRBJ2-5 for the parts outside the CDR3, the full variable domain is GAGVSQSPSNKVTEKGKDVELRCDPISGHTALYWYRQSLGQGLEFLIYFQGNSAPDKSGLPSDRFSAERTGGSVSTLTIQRTQQEDSAVYLCASSLASAQETQYFGPGTRLLVL.

This clonotype was counted a few times. The CDR3 region is CAFRLALTYEQYF. The CDR3 bases are TGTGCCTTTCGACTAGCGTTGACCTACGAGCAGTACTTC. This chain uses TRBV10-3 with TRBJ2-7; TRBD2 matches at 8 bases. Germline assignment: CDR1 ENHRY and CDR2 SYGVKD. The ends lost 11 bases at V and 2 bases at J; junction bases unmatched: 8. The CDR3 spans 13 residues.

This clonotype appeared many times. The rearrangement links TRBV4-1 to TRBJ2-7; D not certain. Germline V gene data show CDR1 as MGHRA and CDR2 as YSYEKL. This CDR3 comprises 15 residues. V shed 1 base and J shed 3 bases, with 13 bases lying between them. CDR3 region: CASSQVPGSSYEQYF. As DNA, the CDR3 is TGCGCCAGCAGCCAAGTCCCGGGTTCTAGCTACGAGCAGTACTTC.

This clonotype was recorded many times. V and J are TRBV29-1 and TRBJ2-5; a possible D gene is TRBD2 (6 bases). The CDR3 loop spans 14 amino acids. The germline CDR1 and CDR2 sequences are SQVTM and ANQGSEA. Trimming cost V 7 bases and J 7 bases, with 22 bases left between them. The CDR3 here is CSAQATSLGGTQYF. DNA of the CDR3: TGCAGCGCTCAAGCCACTAGCCTGGGGGGGACCCAGTACTTC.

This clonotype was detected a few times. This rearrangement joins TRBV4-1 to TRBJ2-7, with 10 bases fitting TRBD2. Trimming took 2 bases from V and 9 from J; bases not matched to a gene: 7. The germline CDR1 and CDR2 sequences are MGHRA and YSYEKL. This CDR3 spans 14 amino acids. CDR3 in DNA: TGCGCCAGCAGCCAAATACTAGCGGGAAGGGGGCAGTACTTC. Protein product: CASSQILAGRGQYF.

This sequence joins TRBV15 and TRBJ1-2, with 8 bases lining up with TRBD1. Germline assignment: CDR1 LNHNV and CDR2 YYDKDF (reference sequence). This CDR3 has 15 residues. V was pared by 3 bases and J by 4 bases, with 7 bases of the junction left unmatched. CDR3 residues: CATSSLRDRFYGYTF. The CDR3, as DNA: TGTGCCACCAGCAGCCTCCGGGACAGGTTCTATGGCTACACCTTC.

This clonotype appeared many times. The V gene is TRBV4-3, the J gene TRBJ1-1, with D uncertain. The germline V gene has CDR1 LGHNA and CDR2 YSLEER. The CDR3 has 14 residues. The V end lost 2 bases, the J end lost 4 bases, and 11 bases lay between the germline ends. CDR3 coding DNA: TGCGCCAGCAGCCAAATGATGAGTACCACTGAAGCTTTCTTT. Translated, it gives CASSQMMSTTEAFF.

The table lists this clonotype with a count of one. CDR3 coding DNA: TGTGCCATCACAGAGGGAGGGAATTCACCCCTCCACTTT. This gives the protein CAITEGGNSPLHF. The rearrangement uses TRBV10-3 and TRBJ1-6; D is unresolved. Germline lookup yields CDR1 ENHRY and CDR2 SYGVKD. Trimming took 7 bases from V and 7 from J, leaving 11 bases between them. The CDR3 length is 13 residues.

The chain employs TRBV7-2 and TRBJ2-7; 7 bases match TRBD2. Germline CDR1 SGHTA, CDR2 FQGNSA. This CDR3 comprises 15 residues. The trim removed 5 bases at V and 1 base at J, leaving 8 bases unmatched. DNA of the CDR3: TGTGCCAGCAGCAAAGGGGCTAGCGGATCCTACGAGCAGTACTTC. Translated: CASSKGASGSYEQYF.

The chain recombines TRBV2 with TRBJ2-7; 7 nucleotides line up with TRBD1. The V gene's germline CDR1 is SNHLY and CDR2 FYNNEI. The V gene end was trimmed by 6 bases and the J gene end by 2 bases; junction bases not matched to a gene: 10. The CDR3 runs to 15 residues. CDR3 DNA: TGTGCCAGCAGGACACGCCGACAGGGAACCTACGAGCAGTACTTC. This sequence encodes CASRTRRQGTYEQYF. Looking up the rest from reference TRBV2 and TRBJ2-7 gives the full variable domain: EPEVTQTPSHQVTQMGQEVILRCVPISNHLYFYWYRQILGQKVEFLVSFYNNEISEKSEIFDDQFSVERPDGSNFTLKIRSTKLEDSAMYFCASRTRRQGTYEQYFGPGTRLTVT.

On this clonotype itself: It is likely a read error, because the conserved phenylalanine at the end of the CDR3 is missing. No DNA is shown, since the ends of the CDR3 on it are uncertain; the CDR3 is the one TCRdb lists. The chain combines TRBV7-2 with TRBJ2-5; the table's D call TRBD2 went unverified against the DNA. Germline assignment: CDR1 SGHTA and CDR2 FQGNSA. Inclusive of both ends, the CDR3 amounts to 13 amino acids. The CDR3 region is CASSSTGLAGLSL.

At least ten counts were recorded for this clonotype. This chain links TRBV20-1 with TRBJ2-7, with 9 bases identical to TRBD1. Germline V gives CDR1 DFQATT, CDR2 SNEGSKA (reference sequence). V trimming: 3 bases; J trimming: 7 bases; junction bases outside the gene matches: 10. This CDR3 spans 14 amino acids. The CDR3 sequence is CSARRVGTGSEQYF. CDR3 nucleotide sequence: TGCAGTGCTAGGAGGGTGGGGACAGGGAGTGAGCAGTACTTC.

The chain is built from TRBV9 and TRBJ2-7, with D possibly being TRBD2 (5 bases). This CDR3 has 14 amino acids. The ends were cut back, 4 bases at V and 3 bases at J, with 14 bases in the middle. Germline V CDR1 and CDR2: SGDLS, YYNGEE. The CDR3 loop reads CASSLALTNYEQYF. Here the CDR3 DNA reads TGTGCCAGCAGCTTAGCGCTGACGAACTACGAGCAGTACTTC.

For this clonotype: This may be a read error, as it is one base from a much larger clone. This is likely a read error, given that the CDR3 carries no conserved phenylalanine or tryptophan at its end. The chain combines TRBV13 with TRBJ2-7; possibly TRBD2 for D (6 bases). V lost 5 bases to trimming and J lost 6 bases, with 20 bases between them. The germline gives CDR1 PRHDT, CDR2 FYEKMQ (reference sequence). This CDR3 contains 15 residues. The CDR3 bases are TGTGCCAGCAGCCAAACCATGGAGAACGGGGGCGAGCAGTACCTC. Protein: CASSQTMENGGEQYL.

The chain employs TRBV11-2 and TRBJ2-5; D ambiguous. Deletions cut 0 bases from V and 2 bases from J, with 7 bases between. The CDR3 length is 14 residues. Germline lookup yields CDR1 SGHAT and CDR2 FQNNGV. CDR3 DNA sequence: TGTGCCAGCAGCTTAGACGGGCGACAAGAGACCCAGTACTTC. Protein product: CASSLDGRQETQYF.

This clonotype occurred many times. The V gene is TRBV29-1, the J gene TRBJ2-5; D gene uncertain. CDR1 and CDR2 from the germline V gene are SQVTM and ANQGSEA. V lost 7 bases, J lost 0 bases, and 12 bases lay in between. This CDR3 has 13 amino acids. CDR3 in DNA: TGCAGCGGCACAGTGGGGTACCAAGAGACCCAGTACTTC. As protein: CSGTVGYQETQYF.